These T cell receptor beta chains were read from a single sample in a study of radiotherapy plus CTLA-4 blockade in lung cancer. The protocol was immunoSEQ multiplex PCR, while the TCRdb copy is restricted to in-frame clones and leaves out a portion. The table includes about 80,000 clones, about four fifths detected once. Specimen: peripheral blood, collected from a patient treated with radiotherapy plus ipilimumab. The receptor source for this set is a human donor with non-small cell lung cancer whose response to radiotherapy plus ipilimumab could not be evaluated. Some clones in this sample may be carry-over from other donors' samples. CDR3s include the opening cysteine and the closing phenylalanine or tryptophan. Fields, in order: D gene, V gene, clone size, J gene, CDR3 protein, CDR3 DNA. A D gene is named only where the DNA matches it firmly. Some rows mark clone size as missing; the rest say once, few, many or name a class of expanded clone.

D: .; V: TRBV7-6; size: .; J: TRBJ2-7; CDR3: CASSPSGSYEQYF; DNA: TGTGCCAGCAGCCCCTCGGGTTCCTACGAGCAGTACTTC
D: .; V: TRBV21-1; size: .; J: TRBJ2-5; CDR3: CASSKARQTQYF; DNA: TGTGCCAGCAGCAAAGCTCGTCAGACCCAGTACTTC
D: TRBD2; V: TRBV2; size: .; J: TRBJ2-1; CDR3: CASSSLLTSGGDNEQFF; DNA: TGTGCCAGCAGTTCTCTCTTGACTAGCGGGGGGGACAATGAGCAGTTCTTC
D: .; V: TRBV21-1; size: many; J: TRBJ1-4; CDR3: CASSKKSNRALNEKLFF; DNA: TGTGCCAGCAGCAAAAAGTCCAACAGGGCTCTTAATGAAAAACTGTTTTTT
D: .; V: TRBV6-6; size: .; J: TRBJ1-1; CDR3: CASTEGGGNTEAFF; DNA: TGTGCCAGCACCGAAGGGGGTGGGAACACTGAAGCTTTCTTT
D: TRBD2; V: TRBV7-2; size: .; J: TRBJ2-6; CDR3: CASSWASGGANVLTF; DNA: TGTGCCAGCAGCTGGGCTAGCGGTGGGGCCAACGTCCTGACTTTC
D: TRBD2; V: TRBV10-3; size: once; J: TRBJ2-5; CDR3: CAISDGGGALETQYF; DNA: TGTGCCATCAGTGACGGCGGGGGGGCCTTAGAGACCCAGTACTTC
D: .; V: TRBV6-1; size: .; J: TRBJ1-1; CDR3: CASSLGVNTEAFF; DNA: TGTGCCAGCAGTTTAGGGGTGAACACTGAAGCTTTCTTT
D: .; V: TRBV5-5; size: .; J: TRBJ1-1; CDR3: CASSLGGLNTEAFF; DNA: TGTGCCAGCAGCTTGGGGGGGCTGAACACTGAAGCTTTCTTT
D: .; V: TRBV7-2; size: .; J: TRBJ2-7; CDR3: CASSPPKGASYEQYF; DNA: TGTGCCAGCAGCCCCCCTAAAGGGGCCTCCTACGAGCAGTACTTT
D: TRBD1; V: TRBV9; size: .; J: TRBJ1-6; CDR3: CASSVSPDRANSPLHF; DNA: TGTGCCAGCAGCGTATCCCCGGACAGGGCCAATTCACCCCTCCACTTT
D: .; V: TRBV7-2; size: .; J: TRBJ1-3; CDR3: CASSLEEGGSGNTIYF; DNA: TGTGCCAGCAGCTTAGAGGAAGGGGGATCTGGAAACACCATATATTTT
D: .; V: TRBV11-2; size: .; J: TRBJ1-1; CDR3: CASSLDRFNTEAFF; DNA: TGTGCCAGCAGCTTAGACAGGTTTAACACTGAAGCTTTCTTT
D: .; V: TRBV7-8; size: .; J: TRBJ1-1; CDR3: CASSLIGGNTEAFF; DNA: TGTGCCAGCAGCTTAATAGGAGGGAACACTGAAGCTTTCTTT
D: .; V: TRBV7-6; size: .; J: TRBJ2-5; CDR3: CASSLSQAETQYF; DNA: TGTGCCAGCAGCTTAAGCCAAGCGGAGACCCAGTACTTC